The 17 T cell receptor beta chains presented below share a single source sample, sequenced in a study of blood T cell repertoires in COVID-19 (dated by TCRdb to 2020 to 2021). The library was prepared using the immunoSEQ multiplex PCR assay. TCRdb's version of the immuneACCESS table is confined to in-frame rearrangements and falls short of the full clone set. An unresolved V gene accounts for under half of the shortfall where checked; the remainder is of unknown origin. The sample table lists a few hundred thousand clones, 85% of them with a count of one. Approximately 3.6% of the sample lies in the top ten. Sequences were obtained from peripheral blood. The origin of the receptors is a woman aged 18-30 years with acute or convalescent COVID-19.

DNA for the CDR3: TGTGCCAGCAGCTTAGAGGGACAGGGCTCCTACGAGCAGTACTTC. This gives the protein CASSLEGQGSYEQYF. J is TRBJ2-7 and V is TRBV7-3, with 9 bases lining up with TRBD1. V lost 2 bases and J lost 0; bases outside the gene matches: 2. Germline-derived CDR1 and CDR2 are SGHTA and FQGTGA. This CDR3 spans 15 amino acids. The full variable domain, rest sourced from reference TRBV7-3 and TRBJ2-7, is GAGVSQTPSNKVTEKGKYVELRCDPISGHTALYWYRQSLGQGPEFLIYFQGTGAADDSGLPNDRFFAVRPEGSVSTLKIQRTERGDSAVYLCASSLEGQGSYEQYFGPGTRLTVT.

V gene TRBV9 combines with J gene TRBJ1-1, with a tentative D call TRBD1 (6 bases). Germline CDR1 SGDLS, CDR2 YYNGEE. V lost 3 bases and J lost 0, with 9 bases in between. The CDR3 is 14 residues long. CDR3 nucleotides: TGTGCCAGCAGCGCCGGACAGTTGAACACTGAAGCTTTCTTT. Translation: CASSAGQLNTEAFF.

This clone was seen only once. The CDR3 coding sequence is TGTGCCAGCAGCCCCCGACAGACTAACTATGGCTACACCTTC. It encodes CASSPRQTNYGYTF. The chain carries TRBV9 and TRBJ1-2; D may be TRBD1 (5 bases). The CDR3 is 14 amino acids. The ends were cut back, 4 bases at V and 0 bases at J, with 10 bases in the middle. Looked up from germline, CDR1 is SGDLS and CDR2 is YYNGEE.

V usage is TRBV19 and J usage is TRBJ1-2; 12 bases line up with TRBD1. This CDR3 is built from 15 residues. Germline V gene sequence: CDR1 LNHDA, CDR2 SQIVND (reference sequence). The ends lost 5 bases at V and 7 bases at J; junction bases unmatched: 8. CDR3 region: CASSAPGQGAGGYTF. The CDR3 DNA reads TGTGCCAGTAGTGCCCCGGGACAGGGGGCGGGTGGCTACACCTTC. The full variable domain, its missing parts supplied by reference TRBV19 and TRBJ1-2, is DGGITQSPKYLFRKEGQNVTLSCEQNLNHDAMYWYRQDPGQGLRLIYYSQIVNDFQKGDIAEGYSVSREKKESFPLTVTSAQKNPTAFYLCASSAPGQGAGGYTFGSGTRLTVV.

The V and J genes are TRBV4-1 and TRBJ2-1; no reliable D call. The ends were cut back, 0 bases at V and 10 bases at J, with 13 bases in the middle. The CDR3 consists of 14 residues. CDR1 and CDR2 (germline): MGHRA, YSYEKL. CDR3 residues: CASSQDPESGEQFF. The CDR3 coding sequence is TGCGCCAGCAGCCAAGACCCCGAGTCCGGGGAGCAGTTCTTC.

A single count supports this clone. V and J are TRBV29-1 and TRBJ1-1; D may be TRBD1 (5 bases). The CDR3 totals 14 residues. CDR1 is SQVTM, CDR2 ANQGSEA, per germline. Trimming shortened V by 5 bases and J by 1 base, and 14 bases separated the two germline ends. The DNA of the CDR3 is TGCAGCGTTCGAACGATGGGGCCGAACACTGAAGCTTTCTTT. The encoded protein is CSVRTMGPNTEAFF. The full variable domain, rest sourced from reference TRBV29-1 and TRBJ1-1, is SAVISQKPSRDICQRGTSLTIQCQVDSQVTMMFWYRQQPGQSLTLIATANQGSEATYESGFVIDKFPISRPNLTFSTLTVSNMSPEDSSIYLCSVRTMGPNTEAFFGQGTRLTVV.

This sequence joins TRBV6-5 and TRBJ2-7; 7 positions match TRBD2. V shed 0 bases, J shed 7 bases, and the junction held 12 bases outside the gene matches. CDR1 and CDR2 (germline): MNHEY, SVGAGI. The CDR3 consists of 16 residues. Here the CDR3 reads CASSYSVQRGHGEQYF. Here the CDR3 DNA reads TGTGCCAGCAGTTACTCGGTACAGCGGGGCCATGGGGAGCAGTACTTC.

The V and J genes are TRBV5-6 and TRBJ1-2, with TRBD1 matching over 7 bases. Germline CDR1 SGHDT, CDR2 YYEEEE. This CDR3 region has 17 residues. J was trimmed by 5 bases and V by 1 base; bases with no gene match: 14. This CDR3 is CASSLKGATDSLYGYTF. CDR3 bases: TGTGCCAGCAGCTTGAAGGGGGCAACTGACTCCCTGTATGGCTACACCTTC.

CDR3 amino acids: CASTAWATQETQYF. The CDR3 DNA reads TGTGCCAGCACCGCCTGGGCAACGCAAGAGACCCAGTACTTC. The genes are TRBV25-1 and TRBJ2-5; D not resolved. Germline values: CDR1 MGHDK, CDR2 SYGVNS. This CDR3 comprises 14 residues. V dropped 7 bases and J dropped 2 bases, with 14 bases sitting between them.

The CDR3 nucleotides read TGCGCCAGCAGCCAACCGACTAGCGGGGTTGACAATGAGCAGTTCTTC. It specifies CASSQPTSGVDNEQFF. J is TRBJ2-1 and V is TRBV4-1; 11 bases are a match to TRBD2. V shed 2 bases and J 5 bases; nucleotides not matched to a gene: 5. This CDR3 has 16 residues. Germline V gene data show CDR1 as MGHRA and CDR2 as YSYEKL.

This chain uses TRBV5-1 with TRBJ2-2, with a weak D call TRBD1 (6 bases). The CDR3 covers 14 residues. Germline V gene lookup returns CDR1 SGHRS and CDR2 YFSETQ. V lost 4 bases and J 2 bases, leaving 9 bases between the germline ends. The chain's CDR3 is CASSGQRNTGELFF. The CDR3 DNA follows: TGCGCCAGCAGCGGACAGCGCAACACCGGGGAGCTGTTTTTT. Filled out from reference TRBV5-1 and TRBJ2-2, the complete variable domain reads KAGVTQTPRYLIKTRGQQVTLSCSPISGHRSVSWYQQTPGQGLQFLFEYFSETQRNKGNFPGRFSGRQFSNSRSEMNVSTLELGDSALYLCASSGQRNTGELFFGEGSRLTVL.

The chain recombines TRBV5-6 with TRBJ1-5; 10 nucleotides line up with TRBD1. Losses at the gene ends were 0 bases for V and 7 bases for J; bases not matched to a gene: 4. This CDR3 spans 15 amino acids. Germline V gene data show CDR1 as SGHDT and CDR2 as YYEEEE. In DNA form, the CDR3 reads TGTGCCAGCAGCTTGGGACAGGGGGCATGGCAGCCCCAGCATTTT. Its translation: CASSLGQGAWQPQHF.

The V call is TRBV7-3, the J call TRBJ2-3, with 14 bases lining up with TRBD2. V lost 5 bases to trimming and J lost 4 bases; unmatched junction nucleotides: 5. The CDR3 runs 16 residues. CDR1 and CDR2 from the germline V gene are SGHTA and FQGTGA. As DNA, the CDR3 is TGTGCCAGCAGCACTGGACTAGCGGGAGGTTCAGATACGCAGTATTTT. It codes for CASSTGLAGGSDTQYF.

The CDR3 spells CASSQVLINQPQHF. CDR3 DNA sequence: TGCGCCAGCAGCCAAGTCCTTATCAATCAGCCCCAGCATTTT. The chain links TRBV4-1 to TRBJ1-5; no firm D call. The CDR3 is 14 amino acids. The V end lost 1 base, the J end lost 3 bases, and 7 bases lay between the germline ends. Germline values: CDR1 MGHRA, CDR2 YSYEKL.

CDR3 DNA sequence: TGTGCCAGCAGGGTCGGGACAGGGATGAACCAAGAGACCCAGTACTTC. It encodes CASRVGTGMNQETQYF. V and J are TRBV28 and TRBJ2-5, with 9 bases lining up with TRBD1. The length of the CDR3 is 16 residues. After removal of 6 bases from V and 0 bases from J, the junction contained 8 bases not matched to a gene. Looked up from germline, CDR1 is MDHEN and CDR2 is SYDVKM.

The genes are TRBV10-1 and TRBJ2-1; 10 bases are a match to TRBD2. The germline V gene has CDR1 WNHNN and CDR2 SYGVQD (reference sequence). The J segment lost 4 bases and the V segment lost 5 bases, leaving 5 bases of the junction unmatched. The CDR3 contains 15 residues. The CDR3 here is CASSSGGAGYNEQFF. Here the CDR3 DNA reads TGCGCCAGCAGTAGCGGGGGGGCCGGATACAATGAGCAGTTCTTC.

This rearrangement joins TRBV3-1 (or the pseudogene TRBV3-2) to TRBJ2-1, with 12 bases aligning to TRBD2. CDR3 size: 14 residues. The V segment lost 6 bases and the J segment 7 bases; nucleotides outside the gene matches: 4. Per the germline V gene, CDR1 is LGHDT and CDR2 is YNNKEL (reference sequence). For the CDR3, the DNA is TGTGCCAGCAGGGATCTAGCGGGAGGGAATGAGCAGTTCTTC. Protein sequence: CASRDLAGGNEQFF.